The 20 T cell receptor beta chains in this list originate from one sample, sequenced in a study of T cell clonotyping in hematopoietic cell transplantation. TCRdb's copy holds only in-frame clones and misses some; the assay was immunoSEQ multiplex PCR. The table lists about 29,000 clones, about 94% of them singletons, with about 10% in the top ten. This specimen consisted of PBMCs, obtained 100 days after allogeneic stem cell transplant. The receptors were gathered from a female patient aged 45 to 65 who had an allogeneic stem cell transplant from a related donor, so the T cells may come from the graft donor. Some clones in this sample may be carry-over from other donors' samples.

This rearrangement joins TRBV30 to TRBJ2-3; 9 nucleotides line up with TRBD2. Germline CDR1 GTSNPN, CDR2 SVGIG (reference sequence). CDR3 size: 15 residues. V trimming: 5 bases; J trimming: 0 bases; junction bases outside the gene matches: 6. The CDR3 protein is CAWVLAGASTDTQYF. The CDR3 nucleotides read TGTGCCTGGGTTTTAGCGGGGGCCAGCACAGATACGCAGTATTTT.

This clone rates as medium-sized. The CDR3 DNA is TGCGCCAGCCGGTACACTGAAGCTTTCTTT. Its translation is CASRYTEAFF. J is TRBJ1-1 and V is TRBV5-1; D gene ambiguous. The germline V and J ends were trimmed by 7 bases and 3 bases, with 4 bases remaining between them. The CDR3 has 10 amino acids. From germline, CDR1 is SGHRS and CDR2 YFSETQ.

The chain uses TRBV2 and TRBJ1-5, with 8 bases aligning to TRBD1. After removal of 6 bases from V and 5 bases from J, the junction contained 6 bases not matched to a gene. CDR1 is SNHLY, CDR2 FYNNEI, per germline. This CDR3 is built from 14 residues. CDR3 loop: CASSPDRGHQPQHF. As DNA, the CDR3 is TGTGCCAGCAGCCCCGACAGGGGACATCAGCCCCAGCATTTT.

The V gene is TRBV4-3, the J gene TRBJ1-4, with unresolved D. Germline-derived CDR1 and CDR2 are LGHNA and YSLEER. V was cut by 4 bases and J by 3 bases, with 18 bases left in between. The CDR3 is 17 amino acids. CDR3 sequence reads: CASSLLSARGSNEKLFF. CDR3 in DNA: TGCGCCAGCAGCCTCCTCTCCGCTCGGGGATCTAATGAAAAACTGTTTTTT.

The genes are TRBV19 and TRBJ1-2, with D maybe TRBD1 (6 bases). V lost 5 bases and J lost 2, with 15 bases in between. The CDR3 length is 15 residues. The germline gives CDR1 LNHDA, CDR2 SQIVND (reference sequence). The chain's CDR3 is CASSPRGAKNYGYTF. The CDR3 coding sequence is TGTGCCAGTAGTCCCCGGGGGGCGAAGAACTATGGCTACACCTTC.

This clone was seen more than once but under ten times. J is TRBJ2-5 and V is TRBV19, with TRBD1 matching 9 bases. CDR1 is LNHDA and CDR2 is SQIVND in the germline V gene (reference sequence). CDR3 length: 15 residues. The trim removed 5 bases at V and 4 bases at J, leaving 8 bases unmatched. The CDR3 nucleotides read TGTGCCAGTAGTCCTGGGACAGGGTGGGGAGAGACCCAGTACTTC. As protein: CASSPGTGWGETQYF.

This clone was picked up one time. The chain recombines TRBV5-1 with TRBJ1-2, with 12 bases aligning to TRBD1. This CDR3 has 15 residues. V gave up 2 bases and J gave up 6 bases; unmatched junction bases: 5. CDR1 and CDR2 (germline): SGHRS, YFSETQ. This CDR3 reads CASSFGTGGVNGYTF. The CDR3 nucleotides read TGCGCCAGCAGCTTCGGGACAGGGGGCGTTAATGGCTACACCTTC.

Written as DNA, the CDR3 is TGTGCCAGTAGCCGGGACAGGGGATATGAAAAACTGTTTTTT. This gives the protein CASSRDRGYEKLFF. The chain is built from TRBV19 and TRBJ1-4, with 10 nucleotides matching TRBD1. The V and J ends lost 6 bases and 6 bases, in that order; junction bases with no gene match: 4. In germline, CDR1 is LNHDA, CDR2 SQIVND (reference sequence). The CDR3 runs to 14 residues.

CDR3 sequence reads: CASSQDASGSFTDTQYF. In DNA form, the CDR3 reads TGCGCCAGCAGCCAAGATGCTAGCGGGTCATTCACAGATACGCAGTATTTT. The V gene is TRBV4-1, the J gene TRBJ2-3, with 8 positions matching TRBD2. CDR3 length: 17 amino acids. Germline assignment: CDR1 MGHRA and CDR2 YSYEKL. With V trimmed by 0 bases and J by 2 bases, 7 bases remained unmatched.

The V call is TRBV30, the J call TRBJ1-2; TRBD1 matches at 8 bases. Germline CDR1 GTSNPN, CDR2 SVGIG (reference sequence). J was trimmed by 3 bases and V by 8 bases; bases with no gene match: 5. The CDR3 has 12 residues. CDR3 DNA sequence: TGTGCCGGGGACAGGCAGTACTATGGCTACACCTTC. It translates to CAGDRQYYGYTF.

The genes are TRBV2 and TRBJ1-2; 9 bases line up with TRBD1. CDR1 and CDR2 (germline): SNHLY, FYNNEI. This CDR3 contains 14 residues. V trimming: 4 bases; J trimming: 8 bases; junction bases outside the gene matches: 8. The CDR3 DNA is TGTGCCAGCAGTGCGAGACAGGGGGTGGGCGGCTACACCTTC. It is translated as CASSARQGVGGYTF.

The chain recombines TRBV30 with TRBJ1-6, with D unresolved. From germline, CDR1 is GTSNPN and CDR2 SVGIG (reference sequence). The CDR3 length is 12 residues. Trimming shortened V by 0 bases and J by 12 bases, and 9 bases separated the two germline ends. Here the CDR3 DNA reads TGTGCCTGGAGTGTACGTCTTGTACCCCTCCACTTT. Protein product: CAWSVRLVPLHF. Variable domain in full (rest from reference TRBV30 and TRBJ1-6): SQTIHQWPATLVQPVGSPLSLECTVEGTSNPNLYWYRQAAGRGLQLLFYSVGIGQISSEVPQNLSASRPQDRQFILSSKKLLLSDSGFYLCAWSVRLVPLHFGNGTRLTVT.

This chain uses TRBV29-1 with TRBJ1-2, with D possibly TRBD1 on 6 matching bases. The V gene lost 3 bases and the J gene lost 1 base, with 12 bases spanning the gap. This CDR3 comprises 14 residues. CDR1 and CDR2 (germline): SQVTM, ANQGSEA. The CDR3, as DNA: TGCAGCGTTGATCAGAGACAGGATAACTATGGCTACACCTTC. As protein: CSVDQRQDNYGYTF.

The chain uses TRBV19 and TRBJ2-2, with TRBD2 identical over 8 bases. Germline CDR1 and CDR2: LNHDA and SQIVND (reference sequence). Germline trimming cut 7 bases from V and 5 bases from J; bases unmatched to any gene: 12. The CDR3 runs 16 residues. DNA for the CDR3: TGTGCCAGTAATCATGGGGGACTAGGGTTAACCGGGGAGCTGTTTTTT. Its translation: CASNHGGLGLTGELFF.

The V gene is TRBV14, the J gene TRBJ2-3; D call uncertain. V was shortened by 3 bases and J by 2 bases, with 6 bases between the two germline ends. This CDR3 spans 13 amino acids. Per the germline V gene, CDR1 is SGHDN and CDR2 is FVKESK. CDR3 DNA sequence: TGTGCCAGCAGCCAGTATGTCACAGATACGCAGTATTTT. This translates into CASSQYVTDTQYF.

This clone was observed once. The rearrangement uses TRBV4-1 and TRBJ2-1, with 8 positions matching TRBD1. V was pared by 2 bases and J by 5 bases, with 8 bases of the junction left unmatched. The germline V gene encodes CDR1 MGHRA and CDR2 YSYEKL. The CDR3 is 16 amino acids. CDR3 nucleotide sequence: TGCGCCAGCAGCCAATTAAGAGGACAGGGTCACAATGAGCAGTTCTTC. Translating gives CASSQLRGQGHNEQFF.

The gene calls are TRBV25-1 and TRBJ1-2; 7 bases match TRBD1. The J segment lost 6 bases and the V segment lost 3 bases, leaving 16 bases of the junction unmatched. This CDR3 has 17 residues. Germline lookup yields CDR1 MGHDK and CDR2 SYGVNS. This CDR3 is CASSDPGVGAQGDGYTF. CDR3 coding DNA: TGTGCCAGCAGTGATCCCGGGGTGGGGGCCCAGGGGGATGGCTACACCTTC.

The chain joins TRBV2 to TRBJ1-1; D might be TRBD1 (6 bases). Trimming removed 10 bases from V and 6 bases from J, with 18 bases in between. The germline V gene has CDR1 SNHLY and CDR2 FYNNEI. The CDR3 spans 13 residues. In DNA form, the CDR3 reads TGTGCCACCCAAACGAGGAGGACAGCTGAAGCTTTCTTT. It is translated as CATQTRRTAEAFF.

The J gene is TRBJ2-2, the V gene TRBV19; tentative D call: TRBD1 (6 bases). Germline V CDR1 and CDR2: LNHDA, SQIVND (reference sequence). This CDR3 contains 14 residues. V lost 4 bases to trimming and J lost 6 bases, with 12 bases between them. The CDR3 is CASSTTQGAGELFF. CDR3 in DNA: TGTGCCAGTAGTACAACACAGGGCGCCGGGGAGCTGTTTTTT.

CDR3 amino acids: CASSLYVAGVSETQYF. The CDR3 DNA sequence: TGTGCCAGCAGCTTATATGTAGCGGGGGTGTCGGAGACCCAGTACTTC. The genes are TRBV7-8 and TRBJ2-5; 9 nucleotides match TRBD2. The CDR3 length is 16 residues. With V trimmed by 2 bases and J by 5 bases, 9 bases remained unmatched. Germline loops: CDR1 SGHVS, CDR2 FQNEAQ.